These 19 T cell receptor beta chains originate from one sample sequenced in a study of shared clonotypes between healthy human individuals. TCRdb's table, derived via immunoSEQ multiplex PCR, lists solely in-frame clones and lacks some. The sample shows 1.5 million to 2.5 million clones, about 94% of them seen only once. CD8 cells regarded as naive lacked CD45RO, were positively chosen for CCR7, and omitted terminally differentiated effector memory CD45RA+ cells. Sequenced input: naive CD8+ T cells sorted from blood. The receptors here all came from a man between 18 and 35 years old in good health.

The rearrangement links TRBV13 to TRBJ2-7; unclear D gene. The CDR3 is made up of 14 amino acids. Germline assignment: CDR1 PRHDT and CDR2 FYEKMQ (reference sequence). V shed 3 bases and J shed 0 bases, with 9 bases lying between them. The CDR3 region is CASSFSDNSYEQYF. In DNA, the CDR3 is TGTGCCAGCAGCTTCAGTGACAACTCCTACGAGCAGTACTTC.

The rearrangement joins TRBV19 to TRBJ2-3; TRBD2 matches 10 bases. Trimming cost V 3 bases and J 1 base; bases outside gene matches: 7. Germline V CDR1 and CDR2: LNHDA, SQIVND (reference sequence). This CDR3 is 17 amino acids long. This CDR3 is CASSIDLAGAGTDTQYF. DNA of the CDR3: TGTGCCAGTAGTATTGACCTAGCGGGAGCTGGCACAGATACGCAGTATTTT.

This rearrangement joins TRBV5-4 to TRBJ2-7; 9 bases fit TRBD2. CDR3 size: 16 residues. V shed 0 bases and J 3 bases; nucleotides not matched to a gene: 7. Germline assignment: CDR1 SGHNT and CDR2 YYREEE (reference sequence). This chain's CDR3 is CASSLETSGRFYEQYF. For the CDR3, the DNA is TGTGCCAGCAGCTTGGAGACAAGCGGGAGGTTCTACGAGCAGTACTTC.

The chain employs TRBV4-3 and TRBJ2-5, with no clear D. The germline V and J ends were trimmed by 1 base and 2 bases, with 5 bases remaining between them. The CDR3 has 13 residues. In germline, CDR1 is LGHNA, CDR2 YSLEER. CDR3: CASSQVPQETQYF. In nucleotides, the CDR3 is TGCGCCAGCAGCCAAGTCCCACAAGAGACCCAGTACTTC.

The chain uses TRBV5-1 and TRBJ2-2, with D unresolved. The V end lost 4 bases, the J end lost 0 bases, and 10 bases lay between the germline ends. Germline V lookup: CDR1 SGHRS, CDR2 YFSETQ. The CDR3 has 15 amino acids. CDR3: CASSLFITNTGELFF. As DNA, the CDR3 is TGCGCCAGCAGCCTCTTTATCACGAACACCGGGGAGCTGTTTTTT. Full variable domain (missing parts from reference TRBV5-1 and TRBJ2-2): KAGVTQTPRYLIKTRGQQVTLSCSPISGHRSVSWYQQTPGQGLQFLFEYFSETQRNKGNFPGRFSGRQFSNSRSEMNVSTLELGDSALYLCASSLFITNTGELFFGEGSRLTVL.

The chain recombines TRBV11-2 with TRBJ2-1; 8 nucleotides match TRBD2. Germline CDR1 is SGHAT and CDR2 is FQNNGV. The junction had 15 bases not matched to a gene; V was cut back by 1 base and J by 10 bases. The CDR3 consists of 17 residues. The CDR3 protein is CASSLALYPGLVSEQFF. The CDR3 DNA reads TGTGCCAGCAGCTTAGCCCTCTATCCGGGACTAGTGTCGGAGCAGTTCTTC. Full variable domain (rest looked up from reference TRBV11-2 and TRBJ2-1): EAGVAQSPRYKIIEKRQSVAFWCNPISGHATLYWYQQILGQGPKLLIQFQNNGVVDDSQLPKDRFSAERLKGVDSTLKIQPAKLEDSAVYLCASSLALYPGLVSEQFFGPGTRLTVL.

The chain recombines TRBV27 with TRBJ2-7, with TRBD1 matching 7 bases. Germline V lookup: CDR1 MNHEY, CDR2 SMNVEV (reference sequence). After removal of 3 bases from V and 0 bases from J, the junction contained 2 bases not matched to a gene. CDR3 length: 14 amino acids. The CDR3 here is CASSFGQDSYEQYF. DNA for the CDR3: TGTGCCAGCAGTTTCGGACAGGACTCCTACGAGCAGTACTTC.

The table lists this clone with a few counts. The rearrangement uses TRBV27 and TRBJ1-2; 7 bases align to TRBD1. The germline gives CDR1 MNHEY, CDR2 SMNVEV (reference sequence). The CDR3 length is 13 residues. V lost 5 bases to trimming and J lost 7 bases; unmatched junction nucleotides: 7. CDR3 nucleotide sequence: TGTGCCAGCAGTGAGACAGGGTATCGTGGCTACACCTTC. Its translation is CASSETGYRGYTF.

Comments on this clone: At the DNA level, this CDR3 is encoded by other sequences in the same sample as well. The chain recombines TRBV27 with TRBJ1-2; D is perhaps TRBD1 (6 bases). Deletions cut 2 bases from V and 6 bases from J, with 10 bases between. CDR3 size: 13 residues. Per germline, CDR1 MNHEY and CDR2 SMNVEV (reference sequence). In DNA, the CDR3 is TGTGCCAGCAGTTTAAGGGGGGGCCATGGCTACACCTTC. Translated: CASSLRGGHGYTF.

The rearrangement links TRBV11-2 to TRBJ2-3; TRBD1 might be the D (8 bases). The CDR3 totals 15 residues. Germline values: CDR1 SGHAT, CDR2 FQNNGV. Trimming stripped 5 bases from V and 3 bases from J, with 15 bases between. In DNA form, the CDR3 reads TGTGCCAGCAGCAGAACAGGGGGAGGGACAGATACGCAGTATTTT. Encoded protein: CASSRTGGGTDTQYF.

CDR3 DNA sequence: TGTGCCAGCAGTTTCAGGGGAAGGGTCAACGAGCAGTACTTC. Translated: CASSFRGRVNEQYF. The chain combines TRBV28 with TRBJ2-7; D is possibly TRBD1 (6 bases). Between the trimmed V and J ends, which lost 3 bases and 5 bases, there was a span of 14 bases. Germline lookup yields CDR1 MDHEN and CDR2 SYDVKM. The CDR3 is 14 amino acids.

This chain connects TRBV7-6 to TRBJ2-5; D is uncertain. Germline assignment: CDR1 SGHVS and CDR2 FNYEAQ. CDR3 length equals 14 residues. V dropped 5 bases and J dropped 2 bases, with 12 bases sitting between them. The CDR3 sequence is CASSPNRIQETQYF. The CDR3 DNA follows: TGTGCCAGCAGCCCCAATCGGATACAAGAGACCCAGTACTTC.

The chain couples TRBV11-2 to TRBJ2-1; 9 nucleotides line up with TRBD2. The CDR3 has 15 residues. The trim removed 6 bases at V and 0 bases at J, leaving 3 bases unmatched. Germline CDR1 and CDR2: SGHAT and FQNNGV. CDR3 region: CASRHSGSSYNEQFF. Written as DNA, the CDR3 is TGTGCCAGCAGGCATAGCGGGAGCTCCTACAATGAGCAGTTCTTC.

The chain links TRBV18 to TRBJ2-2; D uncertain. The germline V gene encodes CDR1 KGHSH and CDR2 LQKENI. V was pared by 3 bases and J by 3 bases, with 8 bases between. The CDR3 sequence is 14 residues long. CDR3 DNA sequence: TGTGCCAGCTCACCCCCCCCTGACACCGGGGAGCTGTTTTTT. Its translation: CASSPPPDTGELFF. Variable domain in full (rest from reference TRBV18 and TRBJ2-2): NAGVMQNPRHLVRRRGQEARLRCSPMKGHSHVYWYRQLPEEGLKFMVYLQKENIIDESGMPKERFSAEFPKEGPSILRIQQVVRGDSAAYFCASSPPPDTGELFFGEGSRLTVL.

This chain links TRBV11-2 with TRBJ2-7, with D uncertain. This CDR3 has 14 residues. Germline V lookup: CDR1 SGHAT, CDR2 FQNNGV. V was clipped by 5 bases and J by 5 bases, with 16 bases between them. The CDR3 DNA is TGTGCCAGCAGCGCCGCAGGATTGGGCCACGAGCAGTACTTC. It encodes CASSAAGLGHEQYF.

A note on this clone: Other nucleotide sequences from this sample produce the same CDR3. The J gene is TRBJ2-7, the V gene TRBV13; D gene unclear. This CDR3 comprises 12 residues. Trimming left V 2 bases short and J 3 bases short, with 5 bases between. In germline, CDR1 is PRHDT, CDR2 FYEKMQ (reference sequence). CDR3 sequence: CASSLSRYEQYF. CDR3 DNA: TGTGCCAGCAGCTTAAGCCGCTACGAGCAGTACTTC.

In nucleotides, the CDR3 is TGTGCCAGCAGCGCCCCGGGACAGAACACCGGGGAGCTGTTTTTT. Translating it yields CASSAPGQNTGELFF. The genes are TRBV9 and TRBJ2-2, with D tentatively TRBD1 (6 bases). Germline loops: CDR1 SGDLS, CDR2 YYNGEE. This CDR3 spans 15 amino acids. V was shortened by 3 bases and J by 1 base, with 10 bases between the two germline ends.

Comments on this clone: Other DNA sequences within the sample encode an identical CDR3. CDR3 region: CASSLSIAGVYEQYF. Here the CDR3 DNA reads TGTGCCAGCAGTTTATCGATAGCGGGAGTCTACGAGCAGTACTTC. The chain couples TRBV27 to TRBJ2-7, with TRBD2 matching over 9 bases. V shed 0 bases, J shed 3 bases, and the junction held 3 bases outside the gene matches. CDR1 MNHEY and CDR2 SMNVEV come from the germline V gene (reference sequence). The length of the CDR3 is 15 residues.

The rearrangement uses TRBV7-8 and TRBJ1-3; tentative D call: TRBD1 (5 bases). The V end lost 5 bases, the J end lost 4 bases, and 18 bases lay between the germline ends. This CDR3 contains 16 residues. Germline CDR1 SGHVS, CDR2 FQNEAQ. Written as DNA, the CDR3 is TGTGCCAGCAGCCCGTCTGGGGCCGGTCGGGGAAACACCATATATTTT. It translates to CASSPSGAGRGNTIYF.